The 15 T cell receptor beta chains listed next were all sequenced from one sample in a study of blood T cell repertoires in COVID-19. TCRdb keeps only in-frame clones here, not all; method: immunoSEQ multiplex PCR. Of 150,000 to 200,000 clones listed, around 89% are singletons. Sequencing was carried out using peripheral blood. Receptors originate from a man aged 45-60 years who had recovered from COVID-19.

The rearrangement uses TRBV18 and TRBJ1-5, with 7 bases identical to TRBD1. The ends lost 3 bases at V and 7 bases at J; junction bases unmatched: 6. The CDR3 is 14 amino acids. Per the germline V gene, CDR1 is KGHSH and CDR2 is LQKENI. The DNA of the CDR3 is TGTGCCAGCTCACCTGCAGGGGGTTACCAGCCCCAGCATTTT. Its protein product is CASSPAGGYQPQHF.

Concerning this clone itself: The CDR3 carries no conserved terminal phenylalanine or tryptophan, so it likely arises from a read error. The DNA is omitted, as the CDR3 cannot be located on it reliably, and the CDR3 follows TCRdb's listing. CDR3 in amino acids: CASSPGRDY. The rearrangement links TRBV7-9 to TRBJ2-3; TRBD2 is taken as the D call from the table, unchecked against the DNA. The CDR3 spans 9 residues, counting both ends. The germline V gene has CDR1 SEHNR and CDR2 FQNEAQ (reference sequence).

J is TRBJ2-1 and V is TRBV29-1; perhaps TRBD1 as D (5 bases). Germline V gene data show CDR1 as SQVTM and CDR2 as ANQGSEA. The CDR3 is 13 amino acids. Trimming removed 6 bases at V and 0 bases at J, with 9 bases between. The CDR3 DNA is TGCAGCGTAGACAGTTTCTCCTACAATGAGCAGTTCTTC. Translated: CSVDSFSYNEQFF.

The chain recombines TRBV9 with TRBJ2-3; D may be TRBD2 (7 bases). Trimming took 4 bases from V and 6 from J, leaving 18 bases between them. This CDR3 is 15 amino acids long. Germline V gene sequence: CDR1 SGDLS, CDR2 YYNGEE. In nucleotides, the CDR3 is TGTGCCAGCAGCCGATTGGAGGGGGGGTCTGATACGCAGTATTTT. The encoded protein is CASSRLEGGSDTQYF.

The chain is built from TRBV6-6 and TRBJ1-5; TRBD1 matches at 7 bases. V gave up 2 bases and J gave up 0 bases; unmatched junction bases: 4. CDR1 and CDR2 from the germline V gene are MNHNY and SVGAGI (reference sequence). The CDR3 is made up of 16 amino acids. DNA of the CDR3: TGTGCCAGCAGTTACGACAGGGCCTTTAGCAATCAGCCCCAGCATTTT. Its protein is CASSYDRAFSNQPQHF.

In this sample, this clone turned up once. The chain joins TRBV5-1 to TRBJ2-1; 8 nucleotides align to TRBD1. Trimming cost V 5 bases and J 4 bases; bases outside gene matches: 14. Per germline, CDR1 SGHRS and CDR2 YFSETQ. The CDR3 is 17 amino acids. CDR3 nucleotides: TGCGCCAGCAGGCGGGGAGATGTCCGGACAGGGTACAATGAGCAGTTCTTC. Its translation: CASRRGDVRTGYNEQFF.

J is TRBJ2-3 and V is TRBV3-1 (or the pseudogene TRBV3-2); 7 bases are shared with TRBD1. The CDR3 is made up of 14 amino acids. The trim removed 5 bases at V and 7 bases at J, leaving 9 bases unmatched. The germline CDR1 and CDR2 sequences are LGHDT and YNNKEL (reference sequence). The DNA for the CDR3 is TGTGCCAGCAGCAGTACAGGGGTCGGGCATACGCAGTATTTT. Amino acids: CASSSTGVGHTQYF.

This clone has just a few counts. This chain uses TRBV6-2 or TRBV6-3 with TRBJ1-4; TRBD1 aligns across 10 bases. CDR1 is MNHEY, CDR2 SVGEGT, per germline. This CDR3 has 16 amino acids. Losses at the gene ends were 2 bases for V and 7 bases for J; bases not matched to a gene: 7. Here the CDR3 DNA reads TGTGCCAGCAGTTACACCCTGACAGGGGGCTTTGAAAAACTGTTTTTT. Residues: CASSYTLTGGFEKLFF.

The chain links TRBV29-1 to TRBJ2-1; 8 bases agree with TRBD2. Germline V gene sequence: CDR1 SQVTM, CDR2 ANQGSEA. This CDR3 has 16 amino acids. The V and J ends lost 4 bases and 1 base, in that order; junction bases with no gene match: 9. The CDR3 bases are TGCAGCGTTGTAGGGTTTAGCGGGACGTCCTACAATGAGCAGTTCTTC. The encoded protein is CSVVGFSGTSYNEQFF.

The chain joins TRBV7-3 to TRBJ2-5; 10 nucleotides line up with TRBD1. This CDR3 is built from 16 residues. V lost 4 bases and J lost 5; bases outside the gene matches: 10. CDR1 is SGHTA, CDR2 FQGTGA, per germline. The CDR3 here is CASSSSGTGAGETQYF. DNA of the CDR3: TGTGCCAGCAGCTCATCCGGGACAGGGGCAGGGGAGACCCAGTACTTC.

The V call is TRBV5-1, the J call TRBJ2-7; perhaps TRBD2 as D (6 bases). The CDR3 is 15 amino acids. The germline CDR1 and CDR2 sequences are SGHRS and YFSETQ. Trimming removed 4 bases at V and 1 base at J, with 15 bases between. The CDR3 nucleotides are TGCGCCAGCAGCCCCCGGGCGGGAAAATCCTACGAGCAGTACTTC. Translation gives CASSPRAGKSYEQYF.

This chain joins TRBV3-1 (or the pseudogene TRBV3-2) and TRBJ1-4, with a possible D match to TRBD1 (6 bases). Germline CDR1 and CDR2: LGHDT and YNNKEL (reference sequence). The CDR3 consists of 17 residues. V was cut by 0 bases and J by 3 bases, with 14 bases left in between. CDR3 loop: CASSQDTLGAANEKLFF. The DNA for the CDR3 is TGTGCCAGCAGCCAAGATACATTGGGGGCGGCTAATGAAAAACTGTTTTTT.

In DNA, the CDR3 is TGTGCCAGCAGCTTAACTTCGGGGGATGGCTACACCTTC. Translating gives CASSLTSGDGYTF. This chain connects TRBV7-3 to TRBJ1-2, with D possibly being TRBD1 (5 bases). This CDR3 is built from 13 residues. CDR1 and CDR2 from the germline V gene are SGHTA and FQGTGA. Trimming removed 0 bases at V and 6 bases at J, with 8 bases between.

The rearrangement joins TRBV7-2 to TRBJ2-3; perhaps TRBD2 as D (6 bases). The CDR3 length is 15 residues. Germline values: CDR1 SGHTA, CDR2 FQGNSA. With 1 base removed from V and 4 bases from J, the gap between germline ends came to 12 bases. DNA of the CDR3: TGTGCCAGCAGCTTAGTAGCGGCGCAGGCAGATACGCAGTATTTT. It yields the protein CASSLVAAQADTQYF.

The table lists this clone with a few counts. The CDR3 DNA follows: TGTGCCAGCAGCCAAGAAATTAACGTAGCCTCCTCCTACGAGCAGTACTTC. This sequence encodes CASSQEINVASSYEQYF. The chain combines TRBV4-2 with TRBJ2-7; D gene unclear. V was clipped by 0 bases and J by 0 bases, with 15 bases between them. This CDR3 contains 17 residues. Germline V gene sequence: CDR1 LGHNA, CDR2 YNFKEQ.